The present TCR beta chain was sequenced within a study of T cell repertoires in cytomegalovirus infection. For the study at large: Carrying CMV and the relevant HLA type showed in public TCR beta signatures.

TCRdb fed the reads into MiXCR, producing one record per CDR3 protein. The sample has around 330,000 distinct CDR3 sequences, 15% to 20% seen once. CDR1 and CDR2 (germline): DFQATT, SNEGSKA (reference sequence). Trimming took 6 bases from V and 1 from J, leaving 12 bases between them. This CDR3 has 13 residues. This clonotype came up a few times. Antigen: not known. Overall study results and limits: Totalled public TCR beta family frequency picked out people who carried CMV plus the relevant HLA. Within the response measured ex vivo, HLA-C-restricted CMV-specific TCR beta clonotypes were dominant.

The V call is TRBV20-1, the J call TRBJ1-2; TRBD1 might be the D (5 bases). The clonotype originates from a human donor in good health (CMV status not recorded). Some clones in this sample may be carry-over from other donors' samples. The specimen was PBMCs. The CDR3: CSAKRQLNYGYTF. The CDR3 coding sequence is TGCAGTGCGAAAAGACAGCTTAACTATGGCTACACCTTC.